The 25 T cell receptor beta chains below all came from one sample that was sequenced in a study of T cell repertoires in cytomegalovirus infection. TCRdb fed the reads into MiXCR, producing one record per CDR3 protein. This table has more than 650,000 distinct CDR3 sequences, approximately 40% appearing once. The sample comprised PBMCs. The receptors come from a human donor in good health (CMV status not recorded). Some clones in this sample may be carry-over from other donors' samples.

V is TRBV12-3 or TRBV12-4 and J is TRBJ2-3; D is ambiguous. This CDR3 has 14 amino acids. V was pared by 1 base and J by 3 bases, with 8 bases between. In DNA, the CDR3 is TGTGCCAGCAGTTTAGATCTAGATACAGATACGCAGTATTTT. Amino acid sequence: CASSLDLDTDTQYF.

This rearrangement joins TRBV19 to TRBJ1-1; D call uncertain. Germline V gene data show CDR1 as LNHDA and CDR2 as SQIVND (reference sequence). The CDR3 runs 16 residues. Trimming removed 7 bases from V and 0 bases from J, with 18 bases in between. Written as DNA, the CDR3 is TGTGCCAGTACTCGAAGGGCAGAACTTATGAACACTGAAGCTTTCTTT. Protein product: CASTRRAELMNTEAFF.

On this clonotype itself: Compared with germline, one end of the junction differs, possibly owing to a read error. V usage is TRBV7-3 and J usage is TRBJ1-1; D call uncertain. CDR1 and CDR2 (germline): SGHTA, FQGTGA. The CDR3 has 12 amino acids. CDR3 in DNA: TGTGCCAGCAGGGGTTGGTTCACTGAAGCTTTATTT. Protein sequence: CASRGWFTEALF. Variable domain in full (rest from reference TRBV7-3 and TRBJ1-1): GAGVSQTPSNKVTEKGKYVELRCDPISGHTALYWYRQSLGQGPEFLIYFQGTGAADDSGLPNDRFFAVRPEGSVSTLKIQRTERGDSAVYLCASRGWFTEALFGQGTRLTVV.

This rearrangement joins TRBV4-3 to TRBJ2-3; 13 bases map to TRBD2. The CDR3 totals 17 residues. From germline, CDR1 is LGHNA and CDR2 YSLEER. Trimming took 0 bases from V and 0 from J; bases not matched to a gene: 0. Here the CDR3 DNA reads TGCGCCAGCAGCCAAGAGACTAGCGGGGGGAGCACAGATACGCAGTATTTT. It translates to CASSQETSGGSTDTQYF.

This clonotype was found many times. The chain employs TRBV6-5 and TRBJ2-6; D not certain. The CDR3 loop spans 17 amino acids. V shed 6 bases and J shed 0 bases, with 15 bases lying between them. Germline V CDR1 and CDR2: MNHEY, SVGAGI. The CDR3 bases are TGTGCCAGCAGCCCCATTGGGCCTGACTCTGGGGCCAACGTCCTGACTTTC. It specifies CASSPIGPDSGANVLTF.

The rearrangement uses TRBV7-6 and TRBJ1-2; 8 bases align to TRBD1. The CDR3 has 16 residues. CDR1 SGHVS and CDR2 FNYEAQ come from the germline V gene. V dropped 5 bases and J dropped 4; count of bases not matched to a gene: 12. CDR3: CASSRGGVQGGYGYTF. CDR3 DNA sequence: TGTGCCAGCAGCCGAGGCGGGGTACAGGGGGGCTATGGCTACACCTTC.

The rearrangement links TRBV12-3 or TRBV12-4 to TRBJ2-5, with TRBD2 matching 11 bases. The CDR3 totals 16 residues. V lost 3 bases to trimming and J lost 3 bases; unmatched junction nucleotides: 6. This CDR3 reads CASSLSSGGREETQYF. The CDR3 DNA sequence: TGTGCCAGCAGTTTGTCTAGCGGGGGGAGGGAAGAGACCCAGTACTTC.

This clonotype was observed a few times. The chain couples TRBV10-3 to TRBJ1-1, with no clear D. The V end was cut by 8 bases, the J end by 3 bases, with 7 bases between. The CDR3 extends over 11 amino acids. Germline lookup yields CDR1 ENHRY and CDR2 SYGVKD. The DNA for the CDR3 is TGTGCCATCGGGGATTACACTGAAGCTTTCTTT. It encodes CAIGDYTEAFF.

The CDR3 nucleotides are TGTGCCATCAGTGAGTTGGAACGTTCCATTCAGTACTTC. This gives the protein CAISELERSIQYF. The chain joins TRBV10-3 to TRBJ2-4; D call uncertain. The germline V gene has CDR1 ENHRY and CDR2 SYGVKD. Trimming removed 1 base at V and 9 bases at J, with 10 bases between. The CDR3 loop spans 13 amino acids.

This clonotype was observed a few times. This sequence joins TRBV11-3 and TRBJ1-2, with 10 bases aligning to TRBD1. The CDR3 loop spans 14 amino acids. V was clipped by 5 bases and J by 8 bases; unmatched bases: 8. Germline V lookup: CDR1 SGHNT, CDR2 YENEEA. CDR3 bases: TGTGCCAGCAGCCAAGATGGGACAGGGGTCGGCTACACCTTC. It encodes CASSQDGTGVGYTF.

This clonotype was seen once. This chain uses TRBV10-3 with TRBJ2-1; 7 bases align to TRBD1. V shed 7 bases, J shed 5 bases, and the junction held 5 bases outside the gene matches. The CDR3 is made up of 13 amino acids. Germline CDR1 reads ENHRY; CDR2 reads SYGVKD. CDR3 residues: CAINPDRDNEQFF. Written as DNA, the CDR3 is TGTGCCATCAATCCCGACAGGGACAATGAGCAGTTCTTC.

This clonotype was counted once. The chain recombines TRBV19 with TRBJ1-5, with D perhaps TRBD1 (6 bases). CDR3 size: 17 residues. V was clipped by 3 bases and J by 1 base, with 16 bases between them. Germline CDR1 reads LNHDA; CDR2 reads SQIVND (reference sequence). CDR3 region: CASSIPHVGQSNQPQHF. The CDR3 DNA sequence: TGTGCCAGTAGTATCCCCCATGTGGGACAAAGCAATCAGCCCCAGCATTTT.

This chain uses TRBV7-2 with TRBJ2-3, with D possibly TRBD2 on 6 matching bases. Germline V gene sequence: CDR1 SGHTA, CDR2 FQGNSA. Trimming took off 3 bases at V and 2 bases at J, with 15 bases between the two ends. This CDR3 region has 16 residues. CDR3 in amino acids: CASSFFLAKDTDTQYF. For the CDR3, the DNA is TGTGCCAGCAGCTTTTTCCTAGCGAAAGACACAGATACGCAGTATTTT.

The table lists this clonotype with a few counts. CDR3 nucleotide sequence: TGTGCCAGCAGCTTATACCGGAGGGGGGGCGCAGATACGCAGTATTTT. Its translation: CASSLYRRGGADTQYF. The V and J genes are TRBV7-8 and TRBJ2-3; maybe TRBD2 (7 bases). CDR3 length: 16 amino acids. V lost 2 bases and J 4 bases, leaving 16 bases between the germline ends. Germline-derived CDR1 and CDR2 are SGHVS and FQNEAQ.

To note about this clonotype: A junction end diverges from the germline sequence, so it may reflect a read error. The rearrangement uses TRBV7-6 and TRBJ1-5; TRBD1 matches at 10 bases. This CDR3 is 16 amino acids long. Germline V gene lookup returns CDR1 SGHVS and CDR2 FNYEAQ. DNA for the CDR3: TGTGCCAGCAGCCTGGGGACAGGGGACCTCAATCAGCCCCAGCCTTTT. Translation: CASSLGTGDLNQPQPF.

This chain joins TRBV11-3 and TRBJ2-2; D remains ambiguous. Deletions cut 5 bases from V and 13 bases from J, with 17 bases between. Germline V lookup: CDR1 SGHNT, CDR2 YENEEA. CDR3 length equals 13 residues. CDR3 loop: CASSAGLTNPLFF. The CDR3 DNA reads TGTGCCAGCAGCGCAGGCCTTACCAACCCGCTGTTTTTT.

The genes are TRBV20-1 and TRBJ1-3; D remains ambiguous. CDR1 DFQATT and CDR2 SNEGSKA come from the germline V gene (reference sequence). Deletions cut 1 base from V and 4 bases from J, with 11 bases between. CDR3 length: 14 amino acids. The CDR3 region is CSARGVGSGNTIYF. CDR3 in DNA: TGCAGTGCTAGAGGGGTAGGGTCAGGAAACACCATATATTTT.

The CDR3 DNA follows: TGTGCCAGCAGTCCCCTGGGAAGAGCCCTCGAGCAGTACTTC. Its translation is CASSPLGRALEQYF. This chain connects TRBV7-8 to TRBJ2-7; D call uncertain. The CDR3 is made up of 14 amino acids. Trimming took 6 bases from V and 6 from J, leaving 18 bases between them. CDR1 is SGHVS and CDR2 is FQNEAQ in the germline V gene.

This clonotype was counted at least ten times. The rearrangement uses TRBV7-2 and TRBJ2-3; the match to TRBD2 covers 12 bases. The CDR3 consists of 16 residues. Trimming cost V 2 bases and J 2 bases; bases outside gene matches: 2. CDR1 and CDR2 from the germline V gene are SGHTA and FQGNSA. The CDR3: CASSLLAGGLTDTQYF. The CDR3 bases are TGTGCCAGCAGCTTACTAGCGGGGGGGCTCACAGATACGCAGTATTTT. The full variable domain, rest sourced from reference TRBV7-2 and TRBJ2-3, is GAGVSQSPSNKVTEKGKDVELRCDPISGHTALYWYRQSLGQGLEFLIYFQGNSAPDKSGLPSDRFSAERTGGSVSTLTIQRTQQEDSAVYLCASSLLAGGLTDTQYFGPGTRLTVL.

The V and J genes are TRBV5-1 and TRBJ2-1; 11 bases are a match to TRBD2. This CDR3 contains 15 residues. Germline-derived CDR1 and CDR2 are SGHRS and YFSETQ. Trimming cost V 4 bases and J 9 bases; bases outside gene matches: 9. The CDR3 DNA is TGCGCCAGCAGCGAGACTAGCGGGAAGGGTTTTGAGCAGTTCTTC. This sequence encodes CASSETSGKGFEQFF.

This clonotype has ten or more counts. CDR3: CASSTPGQGTYEQYF. In DNA form, the CDR3 reads TGTGCCAGCAGCACCCCGGGACAGGGGACCTACGAGCAGTACTTC. The chain employs TRBV7-9 and TRBJ2-7; 10 bases agree with TRBD1. Germline CDR1 and CDR2: SEHNR and FQNEAQ (reference sequence). Trimming removed 5 bases from V and 2 bases from J; junction bases left unmatched: 6. The CDR3 spans 15 residues.

Notes on this clonotype: A junction end diverges from the germline sequence, so it may reflect a read error. The V gene is TRBV7-1, the J gene TRBJ1-2, with D possibly being TRBD1 (5 bases). TRBV7-1 qualifies as an ORF whose function is uncertain. The CDR3 covers 17 residues. CDR3 sequence: CASSPIRRELSNYGYPF. CDR3 nucleotides: TGTGCCAGCAGCCCCATCCGCAGGGAACTTTCCAACTATGGCTACCCCTTC.

This clonotype appeared a few times. J is TRBJ1-1 and V is TRBV28; D uncertain. CDR3 length: 16 amino acids. V was clipped by 4 bases and J by 1 base, with 16 bases between them. Germline-derived CDR1 and CDR2 are MDHEN and SYDVKM. In DNA form, the CDR3 reads TGTGCCAGCAGTTGGCCCCAAAAGGATGGGAACACTGAAGCTTTCTTT. This encodes CASSWPQKDGNTEAFF.

The rearrangement links TRBV29-1 to TRBJ1-2; D call uncertain. Germline CDR1 is SQVTM and CDR2 is ANQGSEA. V was trimmed by 5 bases and J by 3 bases, leaving 7 bases between them. This CDR3 region has 11 residues. CDR3 region: CSVLMDYGYTF. CDR3 sequence (DNA): TGCAGCGTTTTAATGGACTATGGCTACACCTTC.

V gene TRBV9 combines with J gene TRBJ2-3; 9 bases agree with TRBD1. The germline V gene has CDR1 SGDLS and CDR2 YYNGEE. Trimming removed 1 base from V and 3 bases from J; junction bases left unmatched: 9. This CDR3 spans 17 amino acids. CDR3 loop: CASSVLGTGMKTDTQYF. CDR3 bases: TGTGCCAGCAGCGTACTCGGGACAGGGATGAAGACAGATACGCAGTATTTT.